The present T cell receptor (beta chain) was sequenced within a study of T cell repertoires in cytomegalovirus infection. Notes on the study in general: HLA-C-restricted TCR beta clonotypes specific for CMV led the ex vivo response.

V shed 5 bases, J shed 9 bases, and the junction held 13 bases outside the gene matches. CDR1 and CDR2 from the germline V gene are SGHTA and FQGNSA. The CDR3 contains 15 residues. This clonotype was counted many times. The antigen remains unidentified. TCRdb reanalysed the reads using MiXCR and keeps one entry per CDR3 protein. This table has around 210,000 distinct CDR3 sequences, 6.5% appearing once. The source of this sequence is a human donor in good health (CMV status not recorded). Some clones in this sample may be carry-over from other donors' samples. The genes are TRBV7-2 and TRBJ1-2, with 9 bases matching TRBD1. The sequenced sample was PBMCs. CDR3 sequence: CASSRRPGQGVSYTF. DNA for the CDR3: TGTGCCAGCAGCCGCCGCCCGGGACAGGGTGTGAGCTACACCTTC.